Listed here are 3 T cell receptor beta chains from one sample, sequenced in a study of blood T cell repertoires in COVID-19. Repertoires were generated with immunoSEQ multiplex PCR, while TCRdb's copy carries only in-frame clones and drops some. Here the sample spans a few hundred thousand clones, 80% to 90% being singletons. The sample taken for sequencing was PBMCs or T cells enriched from blood (not recorded which). These receptors originate from a woman in her thirties or forties with acute COVID-19.

CDR3 DNA: TGTGCCAGCAGCCAAGATTTACCAACTAGCGGGAGTGGGTATGAGCAGTTCTTC. It translates to CASSQDLPTSGSGYEQFF. This chain uses TRBV4-2 with TRBJ2-1, with TRBD2 identical over 11 bases. V gave up 0 bases and J gave up 8 bases; unmatched junction bases: 12. The germline gives CDR1 LGHNA, CDR2 YNFKEQ. The CDR3 covers 18 residues.

The J gene is TRBJ2-1, the V gene TRBV5-1; 11 bases fit TRBD2. V dropped 1 base and J dropped 4; count of bases not matched to a gene: 4. CDR3 length: 16 amino acids. The V gene's germline CDR1 is SGHRS and CDR2 YFSETQ. Here the CDR3 reads CASSLMGTSGYNEQFF. The CDR3 DNA reads as TGCGCCAGCAGCTTGATGGGGACTAGCGGATACAATGAGCAGTTCTTC.

About this clone: This sample also contains other DNA sequences that code for the same CDR3. V gene TRBV11-3 combines with J gene TRBJ2-7; D might be TRBD2 (5 bases). This CDR3 spans 14 amino acids. CDR1 and CDR2 (germline): SGHNT, YENEEA. V lost 1 base, J lost 1 base, and 8 bases lay in between. This CDR3 is CASSLGGSSYEQYF. The CDR3 DNA sequence: TGTGCCAGCAGCTTAGGAGGGAGTTCCTACGAGCAGTACTTC. Complete variable domain (other parts from reference TRBV11-3 and TRBJ2-7): EAGVVQSPRYKIIEKKQPVAFWCNPISGHNTLYWYLQNLGQGPELLIRYENEEAVDDSQLPKDRFSAERLKGVDSTLKIQPAELGDSAVYLCASSLGGSSYEQYFGPGTRLTVT.